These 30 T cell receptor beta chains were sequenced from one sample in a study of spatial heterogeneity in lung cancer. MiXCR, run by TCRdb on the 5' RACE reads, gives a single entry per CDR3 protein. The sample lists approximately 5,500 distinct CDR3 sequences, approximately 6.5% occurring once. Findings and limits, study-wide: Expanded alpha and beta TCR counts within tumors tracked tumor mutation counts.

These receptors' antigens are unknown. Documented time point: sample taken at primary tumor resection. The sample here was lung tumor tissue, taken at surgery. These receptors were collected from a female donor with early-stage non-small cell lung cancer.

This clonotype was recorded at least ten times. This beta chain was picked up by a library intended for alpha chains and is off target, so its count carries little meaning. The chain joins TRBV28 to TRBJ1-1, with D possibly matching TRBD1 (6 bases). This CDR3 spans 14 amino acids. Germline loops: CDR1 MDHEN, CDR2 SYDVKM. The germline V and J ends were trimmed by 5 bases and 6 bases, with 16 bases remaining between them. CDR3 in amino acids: CASSLTRGKAEAFF. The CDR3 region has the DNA TGTGCCAGCAGTCTCACCAGGGGTAAGGCTGAAGCTTTCTTT.

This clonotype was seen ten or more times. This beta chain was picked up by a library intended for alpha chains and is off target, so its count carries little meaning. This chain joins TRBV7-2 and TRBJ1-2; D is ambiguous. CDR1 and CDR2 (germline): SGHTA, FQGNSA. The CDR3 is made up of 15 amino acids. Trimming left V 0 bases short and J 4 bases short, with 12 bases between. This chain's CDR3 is CASSLAALLSYGYTF. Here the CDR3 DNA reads TGTGCCAGCAGCTTAGCTGCCCTCTTATCCTATGGCTACACCTTC.

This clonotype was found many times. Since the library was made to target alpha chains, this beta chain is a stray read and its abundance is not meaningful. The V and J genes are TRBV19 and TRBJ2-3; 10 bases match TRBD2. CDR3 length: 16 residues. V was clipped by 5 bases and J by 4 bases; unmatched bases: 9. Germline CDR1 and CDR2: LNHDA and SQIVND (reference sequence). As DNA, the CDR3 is TGTGCCAGTAGTCCCCAGAGCGGGAGGGCCGCAGATACGCAGTATTTT. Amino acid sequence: CASSPQSGRAADTQYF. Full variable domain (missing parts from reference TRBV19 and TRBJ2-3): DGGITQSPKYLFRKEGQNVTLSCEQNLNHDAMYWYRQDPGQGLRLIYYSQIVNDFQKGDIAEGYSVSREKKESFPLTVTSAQKNPTAFYLCASSPQSGRAADTQYFGPGTRLTVL.

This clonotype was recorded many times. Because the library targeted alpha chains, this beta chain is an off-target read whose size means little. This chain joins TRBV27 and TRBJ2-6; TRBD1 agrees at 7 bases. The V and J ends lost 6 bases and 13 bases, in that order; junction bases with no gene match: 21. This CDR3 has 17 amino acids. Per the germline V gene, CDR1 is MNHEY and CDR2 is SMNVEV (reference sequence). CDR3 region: CASSPNRQGSGWKVLTF. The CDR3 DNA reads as TGTGCCAGCAGCCCCAACCGACAGGGCTCTGGGTGGAAGGTCCTGACTTTC.

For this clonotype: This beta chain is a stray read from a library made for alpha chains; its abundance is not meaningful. CDR3 bases: TGCGCCAGCAGCCCATCAGGGGAGGCCCCCCTCCACTTT. Translating it yields CASSPSGEAPLHF. J is TRBJ1-6 and V is TRBV4-3; the D gene is possibly TRBD1 (6 bases). The V gene lost 4 bases and the J gene lost 13 bases, with 14 bases spanning the gap. This CDR3 contains 13 residues. The V gene's germline CDR1 is LGHNA and CDR2 YSLEER.

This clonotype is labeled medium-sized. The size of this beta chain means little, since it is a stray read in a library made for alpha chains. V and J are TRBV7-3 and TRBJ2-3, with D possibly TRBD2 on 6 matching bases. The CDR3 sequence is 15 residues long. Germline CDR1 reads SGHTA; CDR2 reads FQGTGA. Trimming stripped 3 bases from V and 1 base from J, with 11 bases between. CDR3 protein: CASSFPSGGTDTQYF. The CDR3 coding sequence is TGTGCCAGCAGCTTCCCTTCGGGAGGCACAGATACGCAGTATTTT.

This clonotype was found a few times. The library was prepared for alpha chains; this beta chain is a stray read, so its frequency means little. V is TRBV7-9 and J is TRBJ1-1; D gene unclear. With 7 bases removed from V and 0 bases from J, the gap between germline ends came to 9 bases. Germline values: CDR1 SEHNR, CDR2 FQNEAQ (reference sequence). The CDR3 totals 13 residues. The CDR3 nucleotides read TGTGCCAGCACTCGGACGGTGAACACTGAAGCTTTCTTT. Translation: CASTRTVNTEAFF.

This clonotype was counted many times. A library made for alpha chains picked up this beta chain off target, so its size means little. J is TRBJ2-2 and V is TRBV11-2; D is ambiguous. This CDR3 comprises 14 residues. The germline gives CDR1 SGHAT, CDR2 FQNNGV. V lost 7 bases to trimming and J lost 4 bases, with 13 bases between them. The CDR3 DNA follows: TGTGCCAGCACCTTGCAGTTGGTCACCGGGGAGCTGTTTTTT. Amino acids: CASTLQLVTGELFF.

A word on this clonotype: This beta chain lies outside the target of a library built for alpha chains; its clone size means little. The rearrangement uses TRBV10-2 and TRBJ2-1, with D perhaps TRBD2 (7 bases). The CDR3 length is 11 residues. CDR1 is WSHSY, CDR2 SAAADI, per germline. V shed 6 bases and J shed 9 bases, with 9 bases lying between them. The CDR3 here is CASSGGREQFF. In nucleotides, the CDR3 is TGCGCCAGCAGCGGGGGGCGTGAGCAGTTCTTC.

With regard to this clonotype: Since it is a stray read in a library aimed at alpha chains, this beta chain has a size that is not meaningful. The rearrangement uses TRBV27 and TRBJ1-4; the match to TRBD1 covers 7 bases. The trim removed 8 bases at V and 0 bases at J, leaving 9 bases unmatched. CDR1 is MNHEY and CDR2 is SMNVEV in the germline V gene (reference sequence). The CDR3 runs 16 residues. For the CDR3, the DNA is TGTGCCAGCCGGATACAGGGGACTTCAACTAATGAAAAACTGTTTTTT. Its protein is CASRIQGTSTNEKLFF. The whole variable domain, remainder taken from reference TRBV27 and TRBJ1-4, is EAQVTQNPRYLITVTGKKLTVTCSQNMNHEYMSWYRQDPGLGLRQIYYSMNVEVTDKGDVPEGYKVSRKEKRNFPLILESPSPNQTSLYFCASRIQGTSTNEKLFFGSGTQLSVL.

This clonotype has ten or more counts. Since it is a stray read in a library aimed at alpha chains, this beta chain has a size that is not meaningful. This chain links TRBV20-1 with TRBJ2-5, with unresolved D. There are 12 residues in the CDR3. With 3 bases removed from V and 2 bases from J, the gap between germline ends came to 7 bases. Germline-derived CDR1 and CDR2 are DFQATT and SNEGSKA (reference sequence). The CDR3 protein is CSARLVQETQYF. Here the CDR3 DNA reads TGCAGTGCTAGGCTAGTACAAGAGACCCAGTACTTC.

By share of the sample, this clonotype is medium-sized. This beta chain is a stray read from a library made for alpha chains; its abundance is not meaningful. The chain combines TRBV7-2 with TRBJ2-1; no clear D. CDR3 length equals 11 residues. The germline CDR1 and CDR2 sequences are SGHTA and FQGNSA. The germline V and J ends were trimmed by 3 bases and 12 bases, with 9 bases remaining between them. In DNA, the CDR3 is TGTGCCAGCAGCTTCCTGCAAGCGCAGTTCTTC. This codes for CASSFLQAQFF.

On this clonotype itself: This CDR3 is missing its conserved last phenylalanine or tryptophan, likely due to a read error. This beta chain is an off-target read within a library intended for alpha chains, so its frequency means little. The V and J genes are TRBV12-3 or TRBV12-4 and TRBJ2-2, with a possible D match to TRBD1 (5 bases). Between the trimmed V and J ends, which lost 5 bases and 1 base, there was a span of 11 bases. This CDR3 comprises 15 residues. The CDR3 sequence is CASSQETVNTGELFL. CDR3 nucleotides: TGTGCCAGCAGTCAAGAGACAGTGAACACCGGGGAGCTGTTTTTG.

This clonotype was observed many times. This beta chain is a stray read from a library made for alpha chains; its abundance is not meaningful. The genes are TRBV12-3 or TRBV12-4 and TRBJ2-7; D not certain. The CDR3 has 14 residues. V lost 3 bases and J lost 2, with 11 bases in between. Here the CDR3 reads CASSLEPGTYEQYF. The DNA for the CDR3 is TGTGCCAGCAGTTTGGAGCCCGGAACCTACGAGCAGTACTTC.

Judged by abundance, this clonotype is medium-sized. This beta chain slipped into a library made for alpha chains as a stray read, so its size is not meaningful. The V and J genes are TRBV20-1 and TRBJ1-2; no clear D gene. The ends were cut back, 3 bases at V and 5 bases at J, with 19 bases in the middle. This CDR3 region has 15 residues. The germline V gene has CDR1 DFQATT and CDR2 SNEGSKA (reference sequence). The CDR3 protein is CSASPAGGAHYGYTF. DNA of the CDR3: TGCAGTGCTAGCCCGGCCGGAGGAGCCCATTATGGCTACACCTTC.

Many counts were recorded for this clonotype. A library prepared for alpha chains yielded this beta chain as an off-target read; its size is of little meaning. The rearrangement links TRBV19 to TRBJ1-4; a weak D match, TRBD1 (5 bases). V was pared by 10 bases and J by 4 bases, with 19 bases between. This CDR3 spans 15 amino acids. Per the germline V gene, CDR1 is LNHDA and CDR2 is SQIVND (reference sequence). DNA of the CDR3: TGTGCCACCAAGAACCGAGGGGCAGATAATGAAAAACTGTTTTTT. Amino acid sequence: CATKNRGADNEKLFF.

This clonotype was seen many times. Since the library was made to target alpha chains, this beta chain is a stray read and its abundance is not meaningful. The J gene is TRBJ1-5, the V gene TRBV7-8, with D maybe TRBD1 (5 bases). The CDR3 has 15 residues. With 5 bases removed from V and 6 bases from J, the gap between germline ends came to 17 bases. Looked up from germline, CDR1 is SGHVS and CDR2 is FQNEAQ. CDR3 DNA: TGTGCCAGCAGCCCATCCCAGGGAGACGGTCAGCCCCAGCATTTT. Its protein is CASSPSQGDGQPQHF.

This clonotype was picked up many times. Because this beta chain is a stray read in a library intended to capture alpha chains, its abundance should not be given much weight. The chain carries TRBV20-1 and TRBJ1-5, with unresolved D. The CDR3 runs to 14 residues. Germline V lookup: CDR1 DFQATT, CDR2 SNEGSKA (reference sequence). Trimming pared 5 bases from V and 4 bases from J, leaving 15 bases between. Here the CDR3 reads CSAATVSLNQPQHF. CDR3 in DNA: TGCAGTGCTGCCACAGTTTCCCTTAATCAGCCCCAGCATTTT.

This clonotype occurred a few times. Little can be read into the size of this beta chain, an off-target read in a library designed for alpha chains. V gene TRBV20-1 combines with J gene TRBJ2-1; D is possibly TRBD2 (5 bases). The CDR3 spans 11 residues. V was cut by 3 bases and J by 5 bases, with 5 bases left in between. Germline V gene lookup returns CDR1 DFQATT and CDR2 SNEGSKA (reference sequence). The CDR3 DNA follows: TGCAGTGCTAGGAGGGACAATGAGCAGTTCTTC. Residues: CSARRDNEQFF.

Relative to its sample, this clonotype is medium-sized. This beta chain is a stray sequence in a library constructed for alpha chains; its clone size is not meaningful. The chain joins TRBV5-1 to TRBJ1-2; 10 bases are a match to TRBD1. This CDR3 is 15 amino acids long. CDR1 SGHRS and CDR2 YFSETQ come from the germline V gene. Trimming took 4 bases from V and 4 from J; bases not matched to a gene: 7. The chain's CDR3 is CASSPGTGVFYGYTF. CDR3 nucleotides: TGCGCCAGCAGCCCCGGGACAGGGGTCTTCTATGGCTACACCTTC.

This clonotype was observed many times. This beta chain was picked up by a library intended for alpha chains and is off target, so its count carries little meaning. The CDR3 loop reads CASSLDRNNEKLFF. In nucleotides, the CDR3 is TGTGCCAGCAGCTTAGACAGAAATAATGAAAAACTGTTTTTT. J is TRBJ1-4 and V is TRBV7-2; D not resolved. V was shortened by 1 base and J by 4 bases, with 7 bases between the two germline ends. The germline V gene encodes CDR1 SGHTA and CDR2 FQGNSA. CDR3 size: 14 residues.

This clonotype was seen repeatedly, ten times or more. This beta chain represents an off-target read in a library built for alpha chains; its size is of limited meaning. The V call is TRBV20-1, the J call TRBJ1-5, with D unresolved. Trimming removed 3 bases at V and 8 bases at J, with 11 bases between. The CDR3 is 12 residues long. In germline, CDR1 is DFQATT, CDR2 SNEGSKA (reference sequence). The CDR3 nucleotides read TGCAGTGCTAGGGACGGGAATGAGCCCCAGCATTTT. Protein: CSARDGNEPQHF.

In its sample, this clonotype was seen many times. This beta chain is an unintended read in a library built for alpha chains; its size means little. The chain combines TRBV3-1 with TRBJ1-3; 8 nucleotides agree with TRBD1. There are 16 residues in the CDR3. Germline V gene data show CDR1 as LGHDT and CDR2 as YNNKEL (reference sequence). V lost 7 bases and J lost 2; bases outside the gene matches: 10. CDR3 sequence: CASTRNRGATGNTIYF. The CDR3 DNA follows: TGTGCCAGCACTCGCAACAGGGGGGCTACTGGAAACACCATATATTTT. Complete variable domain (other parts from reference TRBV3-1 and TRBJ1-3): DTAVSQTPKYLVTQMGNDKSIKCEQNLGHDTMYWYKQDSKKFLKIMFSYNNKELIINETVPNRFSPKSPDKAHLNLHINSLELGDSAVYFCASTRNRGATGNTIYFGEGSWLTVV.

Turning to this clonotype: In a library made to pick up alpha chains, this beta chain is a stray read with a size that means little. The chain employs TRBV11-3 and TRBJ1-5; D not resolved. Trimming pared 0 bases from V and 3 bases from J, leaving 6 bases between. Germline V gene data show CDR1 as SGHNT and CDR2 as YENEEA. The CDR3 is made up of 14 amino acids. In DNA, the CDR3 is TGTGCCAGCAGCTTAGAGGGTTTCAATCAGCCCCAGCATTTT. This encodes CASSLEGFNQPQHF.

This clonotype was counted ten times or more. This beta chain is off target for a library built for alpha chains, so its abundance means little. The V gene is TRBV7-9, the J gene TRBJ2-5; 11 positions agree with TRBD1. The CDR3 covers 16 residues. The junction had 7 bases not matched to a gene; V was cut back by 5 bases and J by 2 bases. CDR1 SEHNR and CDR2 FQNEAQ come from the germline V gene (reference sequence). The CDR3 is CASSPGTGGPQETQYF. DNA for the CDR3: TGTGCCAGCAGCCCGGGGACAGGGGGACCACAAGAGACCCAGTACTTC.

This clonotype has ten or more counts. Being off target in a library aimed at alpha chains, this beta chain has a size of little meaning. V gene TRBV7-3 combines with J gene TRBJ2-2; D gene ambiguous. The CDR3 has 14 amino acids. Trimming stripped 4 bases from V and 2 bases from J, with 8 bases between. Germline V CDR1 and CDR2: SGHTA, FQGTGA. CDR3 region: CASSSGSNTGELFF. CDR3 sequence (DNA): TGTGCCAGCAGCTCAGGCAGTAACACCGGGGAGCTGTTTTTT.

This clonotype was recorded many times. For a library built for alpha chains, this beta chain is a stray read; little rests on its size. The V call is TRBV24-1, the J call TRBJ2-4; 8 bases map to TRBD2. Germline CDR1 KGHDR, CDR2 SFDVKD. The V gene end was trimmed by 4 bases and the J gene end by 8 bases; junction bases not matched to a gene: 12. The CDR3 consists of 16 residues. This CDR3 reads CATSEEASSGSDIQYF. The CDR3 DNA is TGTGCCACCAGTGAGGAAGCCTCAAGCGGGAGTGACATTCAGTACTTC.

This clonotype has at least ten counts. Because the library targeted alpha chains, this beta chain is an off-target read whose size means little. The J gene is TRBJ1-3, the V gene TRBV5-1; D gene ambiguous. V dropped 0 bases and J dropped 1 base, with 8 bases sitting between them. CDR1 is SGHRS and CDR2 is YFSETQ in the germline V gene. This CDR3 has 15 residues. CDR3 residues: CASSLDPGSGNTIYF. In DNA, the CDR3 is TGCGCCAGCAGCTTGGACCCAGGTTCTGGAAACACCATATATTTT.

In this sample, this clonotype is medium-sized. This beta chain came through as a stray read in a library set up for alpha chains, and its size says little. CDR3 DNA sequence: TGCGCCAGCAGCTGGGGGACTAGCGGGACTTCCACCTACGAGCAGTACTTC. Its translation is CASSWGTSGTSTYEQYF. V is TRBV5-1 and J is TRBJ2-7; 13 nucleotides align to TRBD2. Germline lookup yields CDR1 SGHRS and CDR2 YFSETQ. With 3 bases clipped from V and 2 bases from J, the junction kept 8 bases outside the gene matches. The length of the CDR3 is 17 residues.

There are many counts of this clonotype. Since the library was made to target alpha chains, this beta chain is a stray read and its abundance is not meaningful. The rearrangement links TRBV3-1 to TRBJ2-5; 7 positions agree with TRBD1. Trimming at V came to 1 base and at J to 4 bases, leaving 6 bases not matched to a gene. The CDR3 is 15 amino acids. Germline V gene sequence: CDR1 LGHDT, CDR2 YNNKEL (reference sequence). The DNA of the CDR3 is TGTGCCAGCAGCCAAGCCCAAAACAGGGGAGAGACCCAGTACTTC. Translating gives CASSQAQNRGETQYF.